This TCR beta chain was recovered during a study of metastatic and nonmetastatic thyroid tumors. About the study: Thyroid patients, malignant and benign, had repertoires compared across blood and tumor or nodule tissue.

TCRdb re-analyzed the PCR reads using MiXCR. The sample has 89,000 or so clones, less than 10% seen once; the top ten hold approximately 10%. The table lists this clone with many counts. Its antigen is as yet unknown. The CDR3 runs to 14 residues. Trimming pared 6 bases from V and 1 base from J, leaving 13 bases between. Study-wide points: Benign nodules reportedly had significantly lower TCR beta diversity than malignant thyroid tumors in blood and tumor.

No treatment of any kind had been given to any patient before thyroid surgery. Sequenced: blood. This TCR came from a female donor with papillary thyroid cancer or a benign thyroid nodule (not recorded which). Some clones in this sample may be carry-over from other donors' samples. The V and J genes are TRBV12-3 or TRBV12-4 and TRBJ2-7, with D possibly matching TRBD2 (5 bases). CDR3 bases: TGTGCCAGCAGCGCCGGGGAGCTATCCTACGAGCAGTACTTC. Translated: CASSAGELSYEQYF.